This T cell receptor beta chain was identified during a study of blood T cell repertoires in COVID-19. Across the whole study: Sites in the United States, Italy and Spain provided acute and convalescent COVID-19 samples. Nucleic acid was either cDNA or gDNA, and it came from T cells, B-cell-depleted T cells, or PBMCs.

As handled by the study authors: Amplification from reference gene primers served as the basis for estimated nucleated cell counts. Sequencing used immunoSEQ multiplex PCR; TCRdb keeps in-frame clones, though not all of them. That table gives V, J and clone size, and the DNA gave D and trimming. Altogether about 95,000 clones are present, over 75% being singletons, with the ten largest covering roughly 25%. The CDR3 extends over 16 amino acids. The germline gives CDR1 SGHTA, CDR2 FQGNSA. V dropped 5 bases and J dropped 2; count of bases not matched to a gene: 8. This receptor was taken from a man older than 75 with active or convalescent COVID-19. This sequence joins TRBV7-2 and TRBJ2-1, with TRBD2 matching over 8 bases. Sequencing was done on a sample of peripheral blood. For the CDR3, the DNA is TGTGCCAGCAGCGCTCAGCGGGGGCCCCCCTACAATGAGCAGTTCTTC. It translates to CASSAQRGPPYNEQFF.